This entry describes one T cell receptor (beta chain). This sample was included in a study of blood T cell repertoires in COVID-19. Overall study context: Samples came from the United States, Italy and Spain, spanning acute and convalescent COVID-19.

Clones were read by immunoSEQ multiplex PCR, and TCRdb kept only the in-frame ones, dropping some. This sample carries 100,000 to 150,000 clones, approximately 83% of them seen once, and the ten largest clones take 27%. The sequenced material came from peripheral blood. This receptor was identified in a woman older than 75 with acute or convalescent COVID-19.

In nucleotides, the CDR3 is TGTGCCAGCAGGGTTGGACTGATCACAGATACGCAGTATTTT. Protein: CASRVGLITDTQYF. V usage is TRBV6-5 and J usage is TRBJ2-3, with D perhaps TRBD2 (5 bases). The length of the CDR3 is 14 residues. V dropped 6 bases and J dropped 2 bases, with 12 bases sitting between them. The germline gives CDR1 MNHEY, CDR2 SVGAGI.